The entry that follows covers one TCR beta chain sequence. This entry belongs to a study of shared clonotypes between healthy human individuals. Sequencing used immunoSEQ multiplex PCR; TCRdb keeps in-frame clones, though not all of them. Of about 800,000 clones in the sample, 90% to 98% are singletons; the top ten hold about 0.25%. Germline CDR1 and CDR2: MNHNS and SASEGT. CDR3 length: 16 amino acids. The V end lost 4 bases, the J end lost 4 bases, and 16 bases lay between the germline ends. Positively selected for CCR7, the CD45RO-negative cells used as naive CD8 cells excluded terminally differentiated effector memory CD45RA+ cells.

This chain connects TRBV6-1 to TRBJ1-4, with no clear D. This TCR came from a man aged 30 to 39 in good health. Sequencing was performed on naive CD8+ T cells sorted from blood. The chain's CDR3 is CASSGSSGAYNEKLFF. CDR3 DNA: TGTGCCAGCAGTGGGTCAAGCGGAGCCTATAATGAAAAACTGTTTTTT.